This TCR beta chain emerged from a study of cytomegalovirus exposure and HLA in healthy donors. Study results and caveats: Immune exposure was documented only through CMV serostatus. Later analysis demonstrated an association between a missense DCLRE1C variant and TCR beta V- and J-gene trimming. Later analysis identified several of the most significant clusters that appeared linked to common viral pathogens.

In the case of this clone: Its target is not known.

Germline V gene data show CDR1 as SGHDT and CDR2 as YYEEEE. V was cut by 0 bases and J by 7 bases, with 16 bases left in between. This CDR3 region has 15 residues. Researchers ran the PCR with 60 Vbeta and 13 Jbeta primers. As originally analysed: About 12 million shared chains were among the roughly 78 million unique TCR beta chains that a later analysis counted. TCRdb's copy holds only in-frame clones and misses some; the assay was immunoSEQ multiplex PCR. Clonal size and the V and J genes are those of that table, whereas D and trimming came from the DNA. Found here are some 98,000 clones, 70% to 80% of them singletons; the top ten hold roughly 11%.

The rearrangement uses TRBV5-6 and TRBJ1-2; tentative D call: TRBD1 (5 bases). This receptor was identified in a man between 18 and 29 years old in good health and CMV-seropositive. Input material: PBMCs. The CDR3 loop reads CASSLALEGAFGYTF. The CDR3 DNA reads TGTGCCAGCAGCTTGGCCCTCGAAGGGGCATTTGGCTACACCTTC.